The clone carrying this T cell receptor beta chain was detected ten times or more. Germline V gene sequence: CDR1 ENHRY, CDR2 SYGVKD. The CDR3 is 17 amino acids. Germline trimming cut 4 bases from V and 3 bases from J; bases unmatched to any gene: 15. TCRdb used MiXCR to reprocess the 5' RACE reads, holding one entry per CDR3 protein. The sample consists of some 30,000 distinct CDR3 sequences, about 4.6% of them appearing once. The data originate from a study of early T cells in non-severe SARS-CoV-2 infection. Material: whole blood. The V and J genes are TRBV10-3 and TRBJ2-7, with 7 bases that match TRBD1. The TCR originated in an adult who was a healthcare worker with PCR-confirmed SARS-CoV-2 infection or an uninfected control (not recorded which). The CDR3 loop is CAISALRQGERGYEQYF. The DNA for the CDR3 is TGTGCCATCAGTGCATTGCGACAGGGCGAACGGGGCTACGAGCAGTACTTC.